This T cell receptor beta chain was profiled in a study of blood T cell repertoires in COVID-19. Overall study: Some COVID-19 samples were acute and others convalescent; all came from the United States, Italy and Spain.

In the authors' methods: Amplification of reference gene primers provided the estimated nucleated cell counts. The data were produced by immunoSEQ multiplex PCR, yet TCRdb's version contains in-frame clones alone and is incomplete. V, J and clone size are those of that table, while D and trimming were read from the DNA. The sample lists some 300,000 clones; about 88% were seen once. Patients from Seattle were sampled longitudinally, starting during active infection. Sequenced input: peripheral blood. The clonotype comes from a woman between 65 and 79 years old with COVID-19, enrolled during active disease.

In DNA, the CDR3 is TGTGCCAGTAGTAGTACAGAGTATAGCAATCAGCCCCAGCATTTT. Residues: CASSSTEYSNQPQHF. The rearrangement uses TRBV19 and TRBJ1-5; no clear D. V lost 4 bases and J lost 0, with 10 bases in between. Germline assignment: CDR1 LNHDA and CDR2 SQIVND (reference sequence). CDR3 length: 15 amino acids.